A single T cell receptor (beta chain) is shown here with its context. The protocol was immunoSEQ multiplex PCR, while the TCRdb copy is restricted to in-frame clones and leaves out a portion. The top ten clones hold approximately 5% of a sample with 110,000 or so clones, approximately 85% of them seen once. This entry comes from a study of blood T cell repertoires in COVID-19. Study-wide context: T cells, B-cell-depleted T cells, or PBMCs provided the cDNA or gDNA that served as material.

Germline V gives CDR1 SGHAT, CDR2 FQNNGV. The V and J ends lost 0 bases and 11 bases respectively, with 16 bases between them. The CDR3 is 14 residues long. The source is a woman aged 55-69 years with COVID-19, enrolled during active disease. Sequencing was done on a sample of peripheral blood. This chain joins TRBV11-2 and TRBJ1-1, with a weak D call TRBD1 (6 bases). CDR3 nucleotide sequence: TGTGCCAGCAGCTTAGATTACAGACAGGACCGGGCTTTCTTT. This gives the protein CASSLDYRQDRAFF.